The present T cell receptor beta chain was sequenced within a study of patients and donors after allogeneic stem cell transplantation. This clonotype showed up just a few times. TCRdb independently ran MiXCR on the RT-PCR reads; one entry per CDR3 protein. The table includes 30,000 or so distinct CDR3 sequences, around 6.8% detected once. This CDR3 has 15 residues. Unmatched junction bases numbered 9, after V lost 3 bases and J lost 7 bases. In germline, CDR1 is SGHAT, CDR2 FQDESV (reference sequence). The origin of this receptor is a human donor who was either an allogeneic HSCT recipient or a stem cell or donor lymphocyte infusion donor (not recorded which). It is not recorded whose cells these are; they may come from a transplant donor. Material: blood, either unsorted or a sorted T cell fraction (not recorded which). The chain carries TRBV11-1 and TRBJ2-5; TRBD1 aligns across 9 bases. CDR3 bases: TGTGCCAGCAGCTTCGGGACAGGGCCCCGGGGGACCCAGTACTTC. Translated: CASSFGTGPRGTQYF.